This T cell receptor beta chain is from a study of T cell responses to AZD1222 COVID-19 vaccine. Clones were sequenced by immunoSEQ multiplex PCR, and TCRdb holds only the in-frame ones, with some missing. The sample yields 80,000 or so clones, 90% seen once. Germline V gene data show CDR1 as MNHEY and CDR2 as SVGAGI. The V gene end was trimmed by 6 bases and the J gene end by 4 bases; junction bases not matched to a gene: 6. The CDR3 is made up of 14 amino acids. The source is an adult in good health. The source was peripheral blood, collected on day 0 of AZD1222 vaccination. The chain joins TRBV6-5 to TRBJ1-5, with 7 bases matching TRBD1. The CDR3 region has the DNA TGTGCCAGCAGCAGACAGACAGGGAATCAGCCCCAGCATTTT. Translating gives CASSRQTGNQPQHF.